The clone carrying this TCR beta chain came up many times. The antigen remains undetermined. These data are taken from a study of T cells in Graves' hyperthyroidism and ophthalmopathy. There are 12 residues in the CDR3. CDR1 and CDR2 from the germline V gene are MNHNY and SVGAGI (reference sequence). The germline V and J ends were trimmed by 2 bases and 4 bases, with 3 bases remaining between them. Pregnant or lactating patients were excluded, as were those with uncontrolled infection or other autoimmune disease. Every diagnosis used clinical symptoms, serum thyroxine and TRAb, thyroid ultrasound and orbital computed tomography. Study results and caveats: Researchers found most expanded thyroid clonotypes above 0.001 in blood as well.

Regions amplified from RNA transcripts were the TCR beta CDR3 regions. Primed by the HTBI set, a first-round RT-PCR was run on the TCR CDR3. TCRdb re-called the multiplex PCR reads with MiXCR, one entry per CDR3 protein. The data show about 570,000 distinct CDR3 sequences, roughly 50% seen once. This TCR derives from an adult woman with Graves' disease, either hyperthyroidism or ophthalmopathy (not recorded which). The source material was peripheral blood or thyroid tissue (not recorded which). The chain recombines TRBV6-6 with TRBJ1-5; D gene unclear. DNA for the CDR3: TGTGCCAGCAGTTACACAAATCAGCCCCAGCATTTT. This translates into CASSYTNQPQHF.